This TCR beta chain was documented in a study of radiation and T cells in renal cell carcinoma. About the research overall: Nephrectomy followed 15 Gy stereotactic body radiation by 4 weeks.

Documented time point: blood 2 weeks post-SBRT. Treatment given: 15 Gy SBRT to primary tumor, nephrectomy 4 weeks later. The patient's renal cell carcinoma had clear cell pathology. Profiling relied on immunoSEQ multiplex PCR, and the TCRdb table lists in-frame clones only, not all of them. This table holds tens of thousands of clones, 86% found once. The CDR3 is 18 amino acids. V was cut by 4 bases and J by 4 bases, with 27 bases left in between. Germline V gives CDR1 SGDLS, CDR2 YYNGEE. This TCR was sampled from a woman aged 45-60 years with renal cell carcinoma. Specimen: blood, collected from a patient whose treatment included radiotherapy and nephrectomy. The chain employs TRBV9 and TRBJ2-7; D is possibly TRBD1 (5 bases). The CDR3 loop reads CASSLGEGNFFWGYEQYF. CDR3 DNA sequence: TGTGCCAGCAGCCTAGGGGAAGGGAATTTCTTTTGGGGATACGAGCAGTACTTC. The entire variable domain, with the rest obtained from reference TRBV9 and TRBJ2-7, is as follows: DSGVTQTPKHLITATGQRVTLRCSPRSGDLSVYWYQQSLDQGLQFLIQYYNGEERAKGNILERFSAQQFPDLHSELNLSSLELGDSALYFCASSLGEGNFFWGYEQYFGPGTRLTVT.